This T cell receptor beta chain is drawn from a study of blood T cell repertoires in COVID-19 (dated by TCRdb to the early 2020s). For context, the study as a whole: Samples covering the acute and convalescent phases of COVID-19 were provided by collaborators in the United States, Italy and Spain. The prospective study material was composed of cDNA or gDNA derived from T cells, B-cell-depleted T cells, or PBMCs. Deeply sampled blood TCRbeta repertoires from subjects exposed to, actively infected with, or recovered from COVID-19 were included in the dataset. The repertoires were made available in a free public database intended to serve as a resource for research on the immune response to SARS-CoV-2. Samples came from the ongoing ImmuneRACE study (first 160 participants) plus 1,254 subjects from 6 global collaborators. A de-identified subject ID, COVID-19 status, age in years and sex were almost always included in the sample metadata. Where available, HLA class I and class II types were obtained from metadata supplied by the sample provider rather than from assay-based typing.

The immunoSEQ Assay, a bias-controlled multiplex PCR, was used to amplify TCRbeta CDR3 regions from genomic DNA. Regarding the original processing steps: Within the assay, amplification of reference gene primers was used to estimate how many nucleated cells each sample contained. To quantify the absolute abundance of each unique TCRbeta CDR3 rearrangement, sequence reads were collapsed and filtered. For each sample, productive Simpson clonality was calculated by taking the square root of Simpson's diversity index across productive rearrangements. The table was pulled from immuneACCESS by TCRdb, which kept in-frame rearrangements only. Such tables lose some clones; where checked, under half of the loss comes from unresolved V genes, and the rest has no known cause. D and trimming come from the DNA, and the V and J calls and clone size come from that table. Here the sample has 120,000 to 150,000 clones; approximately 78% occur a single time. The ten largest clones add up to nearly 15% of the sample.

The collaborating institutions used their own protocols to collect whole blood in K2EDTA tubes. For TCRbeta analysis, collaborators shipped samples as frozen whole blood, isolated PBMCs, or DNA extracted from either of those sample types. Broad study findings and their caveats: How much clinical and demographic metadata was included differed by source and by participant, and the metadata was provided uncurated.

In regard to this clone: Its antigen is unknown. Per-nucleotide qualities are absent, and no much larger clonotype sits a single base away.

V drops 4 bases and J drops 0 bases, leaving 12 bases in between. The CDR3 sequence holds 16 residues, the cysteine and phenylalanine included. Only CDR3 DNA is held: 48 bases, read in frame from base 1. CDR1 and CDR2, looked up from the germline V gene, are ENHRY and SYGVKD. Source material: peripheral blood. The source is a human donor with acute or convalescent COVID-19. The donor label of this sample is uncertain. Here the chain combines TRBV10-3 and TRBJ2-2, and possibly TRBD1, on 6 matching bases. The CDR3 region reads CAISGTGTSNTGELFF. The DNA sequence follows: TGTGCCATCAGTGGGACCGGGACATCGAACACCGGGGAGCTGTTTTTT.